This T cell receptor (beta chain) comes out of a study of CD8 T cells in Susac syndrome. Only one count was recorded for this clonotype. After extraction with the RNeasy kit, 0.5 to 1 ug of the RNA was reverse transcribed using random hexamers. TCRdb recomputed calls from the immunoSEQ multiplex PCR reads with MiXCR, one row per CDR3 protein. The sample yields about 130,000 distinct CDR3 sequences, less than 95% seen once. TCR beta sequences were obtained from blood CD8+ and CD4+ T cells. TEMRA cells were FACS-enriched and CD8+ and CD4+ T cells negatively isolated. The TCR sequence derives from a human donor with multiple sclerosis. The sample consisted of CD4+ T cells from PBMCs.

CDR3 protein: CASNWRGNTEAFF. Written as DNA, the CDR3 is TGTGCCAGCAATTGGAGGGGTAACACTGAAGCTTTCTTT. The chain uses TRBV6-1 and TRBJ1-1; possibly TRBD1 for D (5 bases). In germline, CDR1 is MNHNS, CDR2 SASEGT. The CDR3 extends over 13 amino acids. With 7 bases removed from V and 2 bases from J, the gap between germline ends came to 11 bases.